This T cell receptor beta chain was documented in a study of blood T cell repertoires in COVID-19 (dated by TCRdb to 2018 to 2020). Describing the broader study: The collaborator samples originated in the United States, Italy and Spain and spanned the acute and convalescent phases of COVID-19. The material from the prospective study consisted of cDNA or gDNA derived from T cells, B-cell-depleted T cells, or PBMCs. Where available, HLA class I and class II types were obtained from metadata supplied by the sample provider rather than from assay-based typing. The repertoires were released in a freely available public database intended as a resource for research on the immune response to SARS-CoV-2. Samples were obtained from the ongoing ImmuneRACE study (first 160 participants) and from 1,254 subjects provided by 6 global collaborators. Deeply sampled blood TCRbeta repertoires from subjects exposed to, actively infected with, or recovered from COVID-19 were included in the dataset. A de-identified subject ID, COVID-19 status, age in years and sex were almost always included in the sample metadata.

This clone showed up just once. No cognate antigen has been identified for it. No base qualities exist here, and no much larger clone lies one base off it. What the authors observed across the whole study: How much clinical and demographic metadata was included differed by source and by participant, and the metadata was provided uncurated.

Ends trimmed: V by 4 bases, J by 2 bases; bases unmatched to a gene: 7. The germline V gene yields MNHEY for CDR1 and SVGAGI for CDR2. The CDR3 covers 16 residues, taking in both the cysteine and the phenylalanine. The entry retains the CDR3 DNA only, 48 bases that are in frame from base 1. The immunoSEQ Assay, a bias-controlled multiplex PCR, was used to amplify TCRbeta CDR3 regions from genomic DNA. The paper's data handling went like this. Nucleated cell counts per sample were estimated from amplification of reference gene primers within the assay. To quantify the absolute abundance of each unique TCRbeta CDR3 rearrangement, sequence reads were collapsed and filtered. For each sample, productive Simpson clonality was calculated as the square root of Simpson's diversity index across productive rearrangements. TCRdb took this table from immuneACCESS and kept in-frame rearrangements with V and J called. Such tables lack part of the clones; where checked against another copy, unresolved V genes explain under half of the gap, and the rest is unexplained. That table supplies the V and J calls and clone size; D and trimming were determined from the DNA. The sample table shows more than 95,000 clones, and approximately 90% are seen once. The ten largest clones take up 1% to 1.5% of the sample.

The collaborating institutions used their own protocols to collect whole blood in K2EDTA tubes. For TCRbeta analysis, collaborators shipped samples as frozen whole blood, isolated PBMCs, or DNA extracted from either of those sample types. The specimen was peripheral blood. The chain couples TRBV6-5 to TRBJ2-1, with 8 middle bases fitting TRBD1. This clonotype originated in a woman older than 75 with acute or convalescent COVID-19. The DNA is TGTGCCAGCAGTTCTCATTTGGACAGGGCCTACAATGAGCAGTTCTTC. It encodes CASSSHLDRAYNEQFF.